The rows below give T cell receptor beta chains drawn from one sample of a study of T cell responses to AZD1222 COVID-19 vaccine. Assay used: immunoSEQ multiplex PCR; TCRdb lists only in-frame clones, some missing. The sample lists about 99,000 clones, around nine tenths occurring once. The material was peripheral blood, obtained on day 0 of AZD1222 vaccination. Receptors were obtained from an adult in good health. CDR3s include the opening cysteine and the closing phenylalanine or tryptophan. Fields, in order: clone size, V gene, D gene, J gene, CDR3 protein, CDR3 DNA. A D gene is named only where the DNA matches it firmly. Clone size is given for some rows only: seen once, a few or many times, or a class if the clone is expanded.

size: .; V: TRBV4-3; D: TRBD2; J: TRBJ2-5; CDR3: CASSQDIAGGSETQYF; DNA: TGCGCCAGCAGCCAGGATATAGCGGGAGGTTCTGAGACCCAGTACTTC
size: .; V: TRBV6-2/TRBV6-3; D: .; J: TRBJ1-5; CDR3: CASSYPAGRTQRYSNQPQHF; DNA: TGTGCCAGCAGTTACCCCGCGGGCAGGACCCAACGATATAGCAATCAGCCCCAGCATTTT
size: .; V: TRBV19; D: TRBD2; J: TRBJ2-3; CDR3: CASCLTSGSQTDTQYF; DNA: TGTGCCAGCTGCCTGACTAGCGGGAGTCAAACAGATACGCAGTATTTT
size: .; V: TRBV5-4; D: .; J: TRBJ1-2; CDR3: CASSLDSNYGYTF; DNA: TGTGCCAGCAGCTTGGACAGTAACTATGGCTACACCTTC
size: .; V: TRBV6-5; D: TRBD1; J: TRBJ2-1; CDR3: CASGPGTGGRIEQFF; DNA: TGTGCCAGCGGACCCGGGACAGGGGGCCGAATTGAGCAGTTCTTC
size: .; V: TRBV5-1; D: TRBD2; J: TRBJ2-1; CDR3: CASSLASGYNEQFF; DNA: TGTGCCAGCAGCTTGGCTAGCGGTTACAATGAGCAGTTCTTC
size: few; V: TRBV18; D: .; J: TRBJ1-5; CDR3: CASSPGRADSNQPQHF; DNA: TGTGCCAGCTCACCGGGACGGGCGGATAGCAATCAGCCCCAGCATTTT
size: once; V: TRBV19; D: .; J: TRBJ1-2; CDR3: CASSLTQGAYGYTF; DNA: TGTGCCAGTAGTCTCACCCAGGGTGCCTATGGCTACACCTTC
size: .; V: TRBV7-3; D: .; J: TRBJ2-7; CDR3: CASSLNRGSSYEQYF; DNA: TGTGCCAGCAGCTTAAATCGGGGAAGCTCCTACGAGCAGTACTTC
size: .; V: TRBV20-1; D: .; J: TRBJ2-1; CDR3: CSAQINEQFF; DNA: TGCAGTGCCCAAATCAATGAGCAGTTCTTC
size: .; V: TRBV13; D: .; J: TRBJ1-3; CDR3: CASHKGSTGNTIYF; DNA: TGTGCCAGCCACAAGGGTTCGACAGGAAACACCATATATTTT
size: .; V: TRBV10-2; D: TRBD1; J: TRBJ2-7; CDR3: CATRRDSSYEQYF; DNA: TGCGCCACGAGACGGGACAGCTCCTACGAGCAGTACTTC
size: once; V: TRBV4-2; D: TRBD2; J: TRBJ2-3; CDR3: CASSQELRGGPDTQYF; DNA: TGTGCCAGCAGCCAAGAATTGCGGGGGGGTCCAGATACGCAGTATTTT
size: .; V: TRBV7-9; D: TRBD1; J: TRBJ1-5; CDR3: CASSLAGQKNQPQHF; DNA: TGTGCCAGCAGCTTAGCGGGACAGAAAAATCAGCCCCAGCATTTT
size: .; V: TRBV6-6; D: .; J: TRBJ1-4; CDR3: CASSYPNEKLFF; DNA: TGTGCCAGCAGTTACCCAAATGAAAAACTGTTTTTT
size: .; V: TRBV7-2; D: .; J: TRBJ1-6; CDR3: CASSPVGGEYNSPLHF; DNA: TGTGCCAGCAGCCCCGTGGGGGGGGAATATAATTCACCCCTCCACTTT
size: .; V: TRBV7-3; D: .; J: TRBJ1-3; CDR3: CASSSGDTIYF; DNA: TGTGCCAGCAGCTCCGGAGACACCATATATTTT
size: .; V: TRBV7-7; D: TRBD1; J: TRBJ2-5; CDR3: CASSAGTGSQETQYF; DNA: TGTGCTAGCAGCGCCGGGACAGGTAGCCAAGAGACCCAGTACTTC
size: .; V: TRBV30; D: .; J: TRBJ2-2; CDR3: CAYANDRPGELFF; DNA: TGTGCCTATGCGAACGACAGGCCCGGGGAGCTGTTTTTT